This T cell receptor (beta chain) comes out of a study of response to subunit inactivated influenza vaccine. A note on this clonotype: The antigen is unknown.

The CDR3 is made up of 15 amino acids. Trimming shortened V by 6 bases and J by 4 bases, and 15 bases separated the two germline ends. From germline, CDR1 is SGHVS and CDR2 FQNEAQ. One entry per CDR3 protein, called by TCRdb with MiXCR from the RT-PCR reads. The sample records about 180,000 distinct CDR3 sequences, about 9% being singletons. Study conclusions and caveats: Researchers suggested that each seasonal influenza vaccination recruits few new T cells.

Material: non-naive T cells sorted from PBMCs, obtained on the day of vaccination. This TCR was sampled from a man aged 50 to 59 who received an inactivated influenza vaccine. The rearrangement uses TRBV7-8 and TRBJ2-2; D uncertain. The CDR3 is CASSPVTGLTGELFF. The CDR3 DNA reads as TGTGCCAGCAGTCCAGTAACGGGTCTCACCGGGGAGCTGTTTTTT.